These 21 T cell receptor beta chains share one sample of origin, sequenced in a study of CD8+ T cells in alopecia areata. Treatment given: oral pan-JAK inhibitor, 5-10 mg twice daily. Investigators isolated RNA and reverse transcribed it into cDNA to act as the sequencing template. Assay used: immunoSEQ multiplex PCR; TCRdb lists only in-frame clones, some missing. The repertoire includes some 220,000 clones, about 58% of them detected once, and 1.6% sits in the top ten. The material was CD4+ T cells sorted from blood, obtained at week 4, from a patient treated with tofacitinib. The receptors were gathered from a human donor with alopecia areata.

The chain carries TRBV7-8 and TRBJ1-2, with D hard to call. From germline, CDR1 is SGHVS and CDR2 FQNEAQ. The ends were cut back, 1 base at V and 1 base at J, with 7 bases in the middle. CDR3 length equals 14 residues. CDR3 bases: TGTGCCAGCAGCTTAGTCCGGGGTAACTATGGCTACACCTTC. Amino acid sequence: CASSLVRGNYGYTF.

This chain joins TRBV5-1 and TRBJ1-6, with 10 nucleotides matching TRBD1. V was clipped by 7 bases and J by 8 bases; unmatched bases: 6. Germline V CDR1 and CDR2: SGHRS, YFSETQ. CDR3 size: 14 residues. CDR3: CASEAGTGDSPLHF. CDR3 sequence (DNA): TGCGCCAGCGAGGCCGGGACAGGGGATTCACCCCTCCACTTT.

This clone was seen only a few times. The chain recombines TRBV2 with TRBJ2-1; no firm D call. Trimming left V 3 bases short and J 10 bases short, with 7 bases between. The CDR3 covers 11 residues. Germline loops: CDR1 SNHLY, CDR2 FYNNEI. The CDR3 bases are TGTGCCAGCAGTGATGGACGAGAGCAGTTCTTC. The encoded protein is CASSDGREQFF.

The CDR3 protein is CSALPHNSYEQYF. CDR3 nucleotide sequence: TGCAGCGCACTACCACATAACTCCTACGAGCAGTACTTC. The gene calls are TRBV29-1 and TRBJ2-7; D is ambiguous. Germline assignment: CDR1 SQVTM and CDR2 ANQGSEA. The CDR3 sequence is 13 residues long. Between the trimmed V and J ends, which lost 7 bases and 0 bases, there was a span of 13 bases.

CDR3 nucleotides: TGTGCCTGGACGGCGAACCCGAACACCGGGGAGCTGTTTTTT. Amino acid sequence: CAWTANPNTGELFF. V usage is TRBV30 and J usage is TRBJ2-2; D gene unclear. This CDR3 contains 14 residues. V lost 4 bases and J 0 bases, leaving 9 bases between the germline ends. The germline V gene encodes CDR1 GTSNPN and CDR2 SVGIG (reference sequence).

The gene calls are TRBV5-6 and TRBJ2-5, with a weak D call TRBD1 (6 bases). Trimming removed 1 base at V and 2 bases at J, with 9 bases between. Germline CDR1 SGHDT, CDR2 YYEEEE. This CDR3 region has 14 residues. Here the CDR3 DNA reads TGTGCCAGCAGCTTGACCGGGACACAAGAGACCCAGTACTTC. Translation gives CASSLTGTQETQYF.

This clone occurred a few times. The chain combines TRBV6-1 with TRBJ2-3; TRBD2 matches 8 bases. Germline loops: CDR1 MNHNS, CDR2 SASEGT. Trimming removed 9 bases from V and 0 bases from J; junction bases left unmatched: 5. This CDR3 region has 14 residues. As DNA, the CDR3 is TGTGCCAGTAGGAGCGGGGGAAGCACAGATACGCAGTATTTT. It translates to CASRSGGSTDTQYF.

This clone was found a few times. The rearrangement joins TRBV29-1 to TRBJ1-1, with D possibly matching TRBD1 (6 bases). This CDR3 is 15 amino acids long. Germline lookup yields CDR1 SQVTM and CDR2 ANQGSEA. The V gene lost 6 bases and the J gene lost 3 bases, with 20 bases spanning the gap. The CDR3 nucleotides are TGCAGCGTCAAAGGACAGCCGGGTTGGGACACTGAAGCTTTCTTT. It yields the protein CSVKGQPGWDTEAFF.

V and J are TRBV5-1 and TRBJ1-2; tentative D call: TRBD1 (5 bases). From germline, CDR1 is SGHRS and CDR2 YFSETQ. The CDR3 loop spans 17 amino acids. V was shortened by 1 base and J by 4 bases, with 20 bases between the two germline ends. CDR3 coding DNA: TGCGCCAGCAGCTTGACCCCGATGGGGGTCACCCTCTATGGCTACACCTTC. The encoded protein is CASSLTPMGVTLYGYTF.

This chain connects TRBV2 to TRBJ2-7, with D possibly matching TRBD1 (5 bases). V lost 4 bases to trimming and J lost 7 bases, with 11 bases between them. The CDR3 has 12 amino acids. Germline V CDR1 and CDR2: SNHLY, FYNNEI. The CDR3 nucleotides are TGTGCCAGCAGTGGGCAGGGTCTGGAGCAGTACTTC. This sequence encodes CASSGQGLEQYF.

In DNA form, the CDR3 reads TGTGCCAGCGTGAGGGATAGGGATGGCTACACCTTC. This gives the protein CASVRDRDGYTF. The rearrangement links TRBV2 to TRBJ1-2, with D unclear. Germline CDR1 and CDR2: SNHLY and FYNNEI. The CDR3 loop spans 12 amino acids. Trimming cost V 8 bases and J 6 bases, with 13 bases left between them.

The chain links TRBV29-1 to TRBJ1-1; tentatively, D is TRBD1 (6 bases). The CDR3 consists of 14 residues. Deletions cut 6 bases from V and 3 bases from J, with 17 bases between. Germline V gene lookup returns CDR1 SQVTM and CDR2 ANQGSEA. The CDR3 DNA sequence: TGCAGCGTATCACCCGACAGGCCTGACACTGAAGCTTTCTTT. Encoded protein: CSVSPDRPDTEAFF.

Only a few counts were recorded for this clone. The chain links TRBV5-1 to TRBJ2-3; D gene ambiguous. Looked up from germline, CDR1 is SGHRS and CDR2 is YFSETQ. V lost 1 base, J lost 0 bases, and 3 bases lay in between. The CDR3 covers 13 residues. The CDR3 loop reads CASSLFSTDTQYF. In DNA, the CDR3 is TGCGCCAGCAGCTTGTTTAGCACAGATACGCAGTATTTT.

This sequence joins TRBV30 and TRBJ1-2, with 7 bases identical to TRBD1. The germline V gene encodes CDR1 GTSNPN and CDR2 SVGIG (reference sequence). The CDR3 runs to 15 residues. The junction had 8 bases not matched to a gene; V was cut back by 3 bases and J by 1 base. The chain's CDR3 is CAWREGTVSNYGYTF. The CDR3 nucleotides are TGTGCCTGGAGAGAAGGGACAGTGAGTAACTATGGCTACACCTTC.

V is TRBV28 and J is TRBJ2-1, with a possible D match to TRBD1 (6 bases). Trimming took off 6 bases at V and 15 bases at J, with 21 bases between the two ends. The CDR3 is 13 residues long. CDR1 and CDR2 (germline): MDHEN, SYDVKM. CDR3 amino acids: CASSSSGQWFWFF. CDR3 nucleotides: TGTGCCAGCAGCTCCTCTGGACAGTGGTTTTGGTTCTTC.

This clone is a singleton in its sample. The CDR3 DNA is TGCAGCGGAAGCAACAATGAGCAGTTCTTC. Its protein is CSGSNNEQFF. The J gene is TRBJ2-1, the V gene TRBV29-1; unclear D gene. Germline lookup yields CDR1 SQVTM and CDR2 ANQGSEA. Trimming cost V 7 bases and J 5 bases, with 6 bases left between them. This CDR3 has 10 amino acids.

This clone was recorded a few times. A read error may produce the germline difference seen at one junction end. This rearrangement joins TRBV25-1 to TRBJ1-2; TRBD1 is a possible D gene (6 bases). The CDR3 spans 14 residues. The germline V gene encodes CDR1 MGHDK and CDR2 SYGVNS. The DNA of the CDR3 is TGTGCCAGCAGTGAATCCCTTAACTACAGGGAAACCCATTTC. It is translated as CASSESLNYRETHF.

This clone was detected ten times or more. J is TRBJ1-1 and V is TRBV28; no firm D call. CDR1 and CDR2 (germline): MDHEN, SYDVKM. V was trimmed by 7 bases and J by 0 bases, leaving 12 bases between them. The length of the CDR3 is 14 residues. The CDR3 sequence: CASTLVGVNTEAFF. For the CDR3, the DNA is TGTGCCAGCACTTTGGTGGGTGTGAACACTGAAGCTTTCTTT.

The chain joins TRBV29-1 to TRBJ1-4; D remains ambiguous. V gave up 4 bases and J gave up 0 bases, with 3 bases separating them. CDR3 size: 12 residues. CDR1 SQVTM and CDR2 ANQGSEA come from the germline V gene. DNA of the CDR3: TGCAGCGTTGTAACAACTAATGAAAAACTGTTTTTT. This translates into CSVVTTNEKLFF.

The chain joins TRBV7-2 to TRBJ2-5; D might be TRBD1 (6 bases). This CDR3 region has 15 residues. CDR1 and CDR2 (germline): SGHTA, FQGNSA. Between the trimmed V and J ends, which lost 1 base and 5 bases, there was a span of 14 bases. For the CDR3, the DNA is TGTGCCAGCAGCTTAGTTCTAGGGGGTGGGGAGACCCAGTACTTC. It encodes CASSLVLGGGETQYF.

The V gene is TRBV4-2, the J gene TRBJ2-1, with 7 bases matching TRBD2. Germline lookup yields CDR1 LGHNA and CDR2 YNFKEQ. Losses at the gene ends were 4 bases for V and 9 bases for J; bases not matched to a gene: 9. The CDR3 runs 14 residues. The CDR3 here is CASSLQAGGSEQFF. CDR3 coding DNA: TGTGCCAGCAGCCTACAAGCCGGGGGGAGTGAGCAGTTCTTC.